The subject of this entry is one T cell receptor beta chain. The data derive from a study of blood T cell repertoires in COVID-19. The wider study: Acute-phase and convalescent COVID-19 samples originated in the United States, Italy and Spain. PBMCs, B-cell-depleted T cells, or T cells provided the cDNA or gDNA that made up the material.

The CDR3 totals 14 residues. Trimming removed 4 bases from V and 3 bases from J, with 13 bases in between. The germline V gene encodes CDR1 MNHEY and CDR2 SVGEGT. Authors' data handling: Amplification of reference gene primers was used by the study to estimate nucleated cell counts. This table comes from immunoSEQ multiplex PCR, and its TCRdb copy is limited to in-frame clones, with some not included. V and J calls and clone size follow that table, whereas D and trimming were derived from the DNA. This sample yields approximately 110,000 clones, of which 75% to 90% are seen a single time; about 32% belongs to the top ten.

The clonotype comes from an elderly woman with acute or convalescent COVID-19. Sequenced input: peripheral blood. This chain links TRBV6-2 or TRBV6-3 with TRBJ2-7; tentatively, D is TRBD1 (5 bases). The CDR3 region has the DNA TGTGCCAGCAGTTTTTATTATCAGGGCTACGAGCAGTACTTC. Its translation is CASSFYYQGYEQYF.